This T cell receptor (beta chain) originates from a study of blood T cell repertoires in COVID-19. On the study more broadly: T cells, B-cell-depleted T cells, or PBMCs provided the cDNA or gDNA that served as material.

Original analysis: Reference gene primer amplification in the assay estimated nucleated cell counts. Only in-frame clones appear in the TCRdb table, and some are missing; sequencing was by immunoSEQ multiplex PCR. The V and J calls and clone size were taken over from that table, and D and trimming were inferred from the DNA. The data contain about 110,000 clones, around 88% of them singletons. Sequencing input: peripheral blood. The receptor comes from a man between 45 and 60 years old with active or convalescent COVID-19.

The chain's CDR3 is CASSIDRESQGYTF. In DNA form, the CDR3 reads TGTGCCAGTAGTATCGACAGGGAGTCGCAGGGCTACACCTTC. The V call is TRBV19, the J call TRBJ1-2; 7 positions agree with TRBD1. In germline, CDR1 is LNHDA, CDR2 SQIVND (reference sequence). V shed 3 bases, J shed 8 bases, and the junction held 9 bases outside the gene matches. This CDR3 spans 14 amino acids.